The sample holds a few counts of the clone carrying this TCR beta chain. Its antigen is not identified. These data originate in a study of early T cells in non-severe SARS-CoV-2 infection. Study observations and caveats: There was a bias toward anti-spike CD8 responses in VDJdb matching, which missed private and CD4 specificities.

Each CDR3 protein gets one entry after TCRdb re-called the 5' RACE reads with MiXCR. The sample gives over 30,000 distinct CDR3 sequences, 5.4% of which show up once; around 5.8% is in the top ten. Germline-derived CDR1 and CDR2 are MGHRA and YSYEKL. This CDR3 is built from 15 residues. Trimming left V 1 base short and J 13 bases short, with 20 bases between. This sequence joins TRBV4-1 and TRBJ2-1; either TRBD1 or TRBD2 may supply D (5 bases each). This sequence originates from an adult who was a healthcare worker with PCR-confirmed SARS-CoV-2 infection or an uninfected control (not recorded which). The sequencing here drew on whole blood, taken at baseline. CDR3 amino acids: CASSQVQGAEEEQFF. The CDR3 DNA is TGCGCCAGCAGCCAAGTTCAGGGAGCGGAGGAGGAACAGTTCTTC.